This TCR beta chain was identified in a study of glioma-infiltrating T cells after dendritic cell vaccination. Study results and limitations: Higher TCR clonality did not directly relate to longer survival.

Concerning this clone: The antigen is unknown.

In germline, CDR1 is LNHDA, CDR2 SQIVND (reference sequence). V was trimmed by 3 bases and J by 0 bases, leaving 8 bases between them. The CDR3 loop spans 14 amino acids. TCRdb's table, derived via immunoSEQ multiplex PCR, lists solely in-frame clones and lacks some. The sample lists about 92,000 clones; more than 75% were seen once. Sample: blood, taken before dendritic cell vaccination. This rearrangement joins TRBV19 to TRBJ2-5; D not resolved. This sequence was found in a human donor with glioblastoma. The CDR3 is CASSISQNQETQYF. The DNA for the CDR3 is TGTGCCAGTAGTATTTCTCAGAACCAAGAGACCCAGTACTTC.